The rows below give T cell receptor beta chains drawn from one sample of a study of T cells in Graves' hyperthyroidism and ophthalmopathy. Using its own MiXCR run on the multiplex PCR reads, TCRdb lists one record per CDR3 protein. Among 250,000 or so distinct CDR3 sequences listed, approximately 15% were seen once. Sequenced: blood. Source of these receptors: a woman aged 40 to 50 with Graves' hyperthyroidism that later progressed to Graves' ophthalmopathy. The CDR3 runs from the conserved cysteine through the conserved F or W. D genes are given only for firm matches. Expanded clones get a size class; other rows say once, few or many, or leave the size out.

V	D	J	length	size	DNA	CDR3
TRBV20-1	NA	TRBJ2-7	12	many	TGCAGTGCTAGAAAGGGCACATACGAGCAGTACTTC	CSARKGTYEQYF
TRBV6-2/TRBV6-3	TRBD1	TRBJ1-1	16	once	TGTGCCAGCCAATTTCCTCGGGGGACAGCAGACACTGAAGCTTTCTTT	CASQFPRGTADTEAFF
TRBV11-2	NA	TRBJ2-5	15	many	TGTGCCAGCAGCTTAGTAATCCCCTATCAAGAGACCCAGTACTTC	CASSLVIPYQETQYF
TRBV20-1	TRBD1	TRBJ1-2	16	many	TGCAGTGCTATCCCAGGGGGGACAGGGGATAACTATGGCTACACCTTC	CSAIPGGTGDNYGYTF
TRBV20-1	TRBD1	TRBJ2-5	11	NA	TGCAGTCAGGACAGGGAAGAGACCCAGTACTTC	CSQDREETQYF
TRBV24-1	NA	TRBJ2-3	15	many	TGTGCCACCAGTGACCCCTACCTGACCGGAGATACGCAGTATTTT	CATSDPYLTGDTQYF
TRBV28	TRBD2	TRBJ2-7	15	many	TGTGCCAGCGCAACGCTTAGCGGGAGAGCCTACGAGCAGTACTTC	CASATLSGRAYEQYF
TRBV28	NA	TRBJ1-1	12	NA	TGTGCCAGCCAACAGAGGAACACTGAAGCTTTCTTT	CASQQRNTEAFF
TRBV18	TRBD2	TRBJ2-3	15	few	TGTGCCAGCTCAACCCGACTAGCGGAGGGTGATACGCAGTATTTT	CASSTRLAEGDTQYF
TRBV30	TRBD2	TRBJ2-3	14	NA	TGTGCCTGGACCCCGGGAGGGAGGGTAGATACGCAGTATTTT	CAWTPGGRVDTQYF
TRBV11-2	TRBD1	TRBJ2-2	15	few	TGTGCCAGCAGCAGGGGACAGAGCCACACCGGGGAGCTGTTTTTT	CASSRGQSHTGELFF
TRBV3-1	TRBD1	TRBJ2-5	15	many	TGTGCCAGCAGCCAAAGGGGCAGGGGGACAGAGACCCAGTACTTC	CASSQRGRGTETQYF
TRBV7-8	NA	TRBJ2-7	14	many	TGTGCCAGCAGCACACGTGTGGCTGCCTACGAGCAGTACTTC	CASSTRVAAYEQYF
TRBV6-5	NA	TRBJ1-2	16	few	TGTGCCAGCAGTTACTCTGGCAGAGCCTATAACTATGGCTACACCTTC	CASSYSGRAYNYGYTF
TRBV4-1	NA	TRBJ2-5	14	many	TGCGCCAGCAGCCAAGGGGGACCTCAAGAGACCCAGTACTTC	CASSQGGPQETQYF
TRBV12-3/TRBV12-4	NA	TRBJ1-4	12	many	TGTGCCAGCAGTTTAGCCTTTGAAAAACTGTTTTTT	CASSLAFEKLFF
TRBV14	NA	TRBJ2-1	11	NA	TGTGCCAGCAGCCAAGGGAGGGAGCAGTTCTTC	CASSQGREQFF
TRBV12-3/TRBV12-4	TRBD2	TRBJ2-5	15	many	TGTGCCAGCAGTTCGACTAGCGGGAGCGAGGAGACCCAGTACTTC	CASSSTSGSEETQYF
TRBV6-1	NA	TRBJ2-3	14	many	TGTGCCAGCAGGGCCGACTCCCCCCCAGATACGCAGTATTTT	CASRADSPPDTQYF
TRBV29-1	TRBD1	TRBJ2-7	13	many	TGCAGCGTGAACAGGGGGCAAGGCTACGAGCAGTACTTC	CSVNRGQGYEQYF
TRBV5-4	NA	TRBJ1-5	13	few	TGTGCCAGCAGCGGAGACCTGAATCAGCCCCAGCATTTT	CASSGDLNQPQHF
TRBV4-1	NA	TRBJ2-3	14	many	TGCGCCAGCAGCCAAGGACTCTATGCCGATACGCAGTATTTT	CASSQGLYADTQYF
TRBV28	NA	TRBJ2-5	14	many	TGTGCCAGCAGTTTAGGGGGGGCGGGGGAGACCCAGTACTTC	CASSLGGAGETQYF
TRBV3-1	TRBD2	TRBJ2-7	14	many	TGTGCCAGCAGCCTAGCGGGAGTGCCCTACGAGCAGTACTTC	CASSLAGVPYEQYF
TRBV6-1	NA	TRBJ2-7	13	many	TGTGCCAGCAGTGAAGGAGTGCCCTACGAGCAGTACTTC	CASSEGVPYEQYF
TRBV19	TRBD1	TRBJ1-1	16	many	TGTGCCAGTAGAAATCAGGACAGGGGGCGCCGGGGTGAAGCTTTCTTT	CASRNQDRGRRGEAFF
TRBV7-8	TRBD1	TRBJ2-5	14	few	TGTGCCAGCAGCACCCAAGGACAGGGAGAGACCCAGTACTTC	CASSTQGQGETQYF
TRBV28	NA	TRBJ2-1	17	many	TGTGCCAGCAGCTTCCCCATAACGGACCCACTTAAGAATGAGCAGTTCTTC	CASSFPITDPLKNEQFF
TRBV7-9	NA	TRBJ2-1	17	NA	TGTGCCAGCAGTTCGATAAGCAGGGATGTCACCTACAATGAGCAGTTCTTC	CASSSISRDVTYNEQFF
TRBV5-1	NA	TRBJ2-3	12	NA	TGCGCCAGCAGCCTATATTTGGATACGCAGTATTTT	CASSLYLDTQYF
TRBV12-3/TRBV12-4	NA	TRBJ1-5	17	many	TGTGCCAGCAGTTTATACCAGGGGACTAATAGCAATCAGCCCCAGCATTTT	CASSLYQGTNSNQPQHF
TRBV15	NA	TRBJ1-1	12	few	TGTGCCACCAGCAGGAGTTTGACTGAAGCTTTCTTT	CATSRSLTEAFF
TRBV6-5	TRBD1	TRBJ1-4	15	few	TGTGCCAGCAGTTACTCAAGGCAGGGGGGGGAAAAACTGTTTTTT	CASSYSRQGGEKLFF
TRBV9	TRBD1	TRBJ1-2	15	many	TGTGCCAGCAGCCGCATCCAGGCAGGGGGCTATGGCTACACCTTC	CASSRIQAGGYGYTF
TRBV10-3	TRBD2	TRBJ2-1	18	many	TGTGCCATCAGTCCACCAAGCGGGAGGGCCCTCCACTACAATGAGCAGTTCTTC	CAISPPSGRALHYNEQFF
TRBV19	NA	TRBJ2-7	16	NA	TGTGCCAGTAGTACGACGTTCGGCGGGGAAACCTACGAGCAGTACTTC	CASSTTFGGETYEQYF
TRBV20-1	NA	TRBJ2-7	14	few	TGCAGTGCTAGTTATCAGGGGAGGTCCTACGAGCAGTACTTC	CSASYQGRSYEQYF
TRBV20-1	NA	TRBJ2-6	12	many	TGCAGTGCCTACTCTGGGGCCAACGTCCTGACTTTC	CSAYSGANVLTF
TRBV29-1	NA	TRBJ1-1	13	many	TGCAGCGTGAAGCTACGAATTGAGACTGAAGCTTTCTTT	CSVKLRIETEAFF
TRBV6-1	TRBD2	TRBJ2-7	18	NA	TGTGCCAGCACCAAACTAGCGGGAGGCGATTTCTTCTCCTACGAGCAGTACTTC	CASTKLAGGDFFSYEQYF
TRBV6-2/TRBV6-3	TRBD2	TRBJ2-5	15	many	TGTGCCAGCAGTTACGAAGGCGGGAGCGGGGAGACCCAGTACTTC	CASSYEGGSGETQYF
TRBV6-1	TRBD2	TRBJ2-1	15	few	TGTGCCAGCAGTTATATTAGCGGGAGTTACAATGAGCAGTTCTTC	CASSYISGSYNEQFF
TRBV5-6	NA	TRBJ2-5	16	NA	TGTGCCAGCAGCTTGGGATCTAGCGTAGTCCAAGAGACCCAGTACTTC	CASSLGSSVVQETQYF
TRBV2	NA	TRBJ1-1	15	many	TGTGCCAGCAGTGCCCTCAACGGGAAAGACACTGAAGCTTTCTTT	CASSALNGKDTEAFF
TRBV25-1	TRBD1	TRBJ2-5	19	many	TGTGCCAGCAGTGAATTGAGGCTTAGGGGGCTGCATGTGGAAGAGACCCAGTACTTC	CASSELRLRGLHVEETQYF
TRBV7-9	NA	TRBJ1-1	16	many	TGTGCCAGCAGCCCGGGCGGGTGGGGGGAGAACACTGAAGCTTTCTTT	CASSPGGWGENTEAFF